Listed below are T cell receptor beta chains from one sample, sequenced in a study of spatial heterogeneity in lung cancer. TCRdb reprocessed the 5' RACE reads via MiXCR and lists one record per CDR3 protein. Of 25,000 to 35,000 distinct CDR3 sequences detected, 10% appear once; the ten largest clones hold less than 35%. This specimen was PBMCs, taken at follow-up. The receptors originated from a female donor with early-stage non-small cell lung cancer. Both conserved end residues are part of each CDR3. The D gene is left open where the match is weak. Where a row states a size, it is once, few, many or the class of an expanded clone; other rows omit it.

J: TRBJ2-1
size: NA
V: TRBV9
D: TRBD2
DNA: TGTGCCAGCAGCCCCGGACTAGCGGGAGAAGGTGAGCAGTTCTTC
CDR3: CASSPGLAGEGEQFF

J: TRBJ2-1
size: few
V: TRBV7-2
D: NA
DNA: TGTGCCAGCAGCTTAGGTCCGTTCTTC
CDR3: CASSLGPFF

J: TRBJ2-1
size: many
V: TRBV20-1
D: NA
DNA: TGCAGTGCTAGCGGGCCCGCGGACAATGAGCAGTTCTTC
CDR3: CSASGPADNEQFF

J: TRBJ2-2
size: many
V: TRBV18
D: NA
DNA: TGTGCCAGCTCACCATTGAAAACCTACGCGAACACCGGGGAGCTGTTTTTT
CDR3: CASSPLKTYANTGELFF

J: TRBJ2-7
size: many
V: TRBV28
D: NA
DNA: TGTGCCACTAAAAGCCGAGACGAGCAGTACTTC
CDR3: CATKSRDEQYF

J: TRBJ2-7
size: many
V: TRBV7-6
D: NA
DNA: TGTGCCAGCAGCTTAGCACAGGGCTACGAGCAGTACTTC
CDR3: CASSLAQGYEQYF

J: TRBJ2-7
size: many
V: TRBV6-2/TRBV6-3
D: NA
DNA: TGTGCCAGCAGTTTTGGCAGGGGTAACGAGCAGTACTTC
CDR3: CASSFGRGNEQYF

J: TRBJ2-2
size: NA
V: TRBV7-2
D: NA
DNA: TGTGCCAGCAGCTTCCTGGGGAGCGCGGGGACCGGGGAGCTGTTTTTT
CDR3: CASSFLGSAGTGELFF

J: TRBJ2-7
size: NA
V: TRBV7-6
D: TRBD1
DNA: TGTGCCAGCAGCTCATACAGGGGATACGAGCAGTACTTC
CDR3: CASSSYRGYEQYF

J: TRBJ2-3
size: few
V: TRBV15
D: NA
DNA: TGTGCCACCAGCAGCGGGGGCACAGATACGCAGTATTTT
CDR3: CATSSGGTDTQYF

J: TRBJ1-1
size: many
V: TRBV5-1
D: TRBD1
DNA: TGCGCCAGCAGCTTCAGGGGGGAAACTGAAGCTTTCTTT
CDR3: CASSFRGETEAFF

J: TRBJ1-6
size: NA
V: TRBV7-2
D: NA
DNA: TGTGCCAGCAGCTTAACCGTATTGAGTAATTCACCCCTCCACTTT
CDR3: CASSLTVLSNSPLHF

J: TRBJ2-7
size: NA
V: TRBV12-3/TRBV12-4
D: TRBD2
DNA: TGTGCCAGCAGTTCTTTGCGGGGGACGCTCTACGAGCAGTACTTC
CDR3: CASSSLRGTLYEQYF

J: TRBJ2-2
size: many
V: TRBV12-3/TRBV12-4
D: NA
DNA: TGTGCCACCCGAAGCGGGCGACGGAACACCGGGGAGCTGTTTTTT
CDR3: CATRSGRRNTGELFF

J: TRBJ2-1
size: few
V: TRBV5-1
D: TRBD2
DNA: TGCGCCAGCAGCGCGGGACTAGCGGGAAGCTCCTACAATGAGCAGTTCTTC
CDR3: CASSAGLAGSSYNEQFF

J: TRBJ2-7
size: few
V: TRBV7-2
D: TRBD2
DNA: TGTGCCAGCAGCTTAACTAGCGCCAACGAGCAGTACTTC
CDR3: CASSLTSANEQYF

J: TRBJ2-2
size: many
V: TRBV6-4
D: TRBD1
DNA: TGTGCCAGCAGTGCCGGACAGGGGAACACCGGGGAGCTGTTTTTT
CDR3: CASSAGQGNTGELFF

J: TRBJ2-1
size: NA
V: TRBV27
D: TRBD2
DNA: TGTGCCAGCAGTTTCTCTAGCGGGGGGGGCGTGACCTACAATGAGCAGTTCTTC
CDR3: CASSFSSGGGVTYNEQFF

J: TRBJ2-3
size: many
V: TRBV7-2
D: TRBD2
DNA: TGTGCCAGCAGCTTGGCGGGACTAGCGGGGGGTAAAGATACGCAGTATTTT
CDR3: CASSLAGLAGGKDTQYF

J: TRBJ1-2
size: many
V: TRBV29-1
D: TRBD1
DNA: TGCAGCGTTGAAGAGGGGCAGGACAGGAGCTTC
CDR3: CSVEEGQDRSF

J: TRBJ2-7
size: NA
V: TRBV2
D: NA
DNA: TGTGCCAGCAGTGAAGCGCGGGAGCAGTACTTC
CDR3: CASSEAREQYF

J: TRBJ2-7
size: many
V: TRBV28
D: NA
DNA: TGTGCCTCCTCTAATAGGGCAGGGGCCTACGAGCAGTACTTC
CDR3: CASSNRAGAYEQYF

J: TRBJ1-1
size: NA
V: TRBV7-9
D: NA
DNA: TGTGCCAGCAGCATCCCTAGACAGATTGAGGAAGCTTTCTTT
CDR3: CASSIPRQIEEAFF